The table lists the clone carrying this TCR beta chain with a few counts. Its cognate antigen is unknown. A lack of ophthalmopathy progression within 18 months defined stable Graves' hyperthyroidism. Diagnostic assessment was based on clinical symptoms, serum thyroxine and TRAb, thyroid ultrasound and orbital computed tomography. TCR beta CDR3 regions were amplified from RNA transcripts. With the HTBI primer set, the TCR CDR3 went through a first round of RT-PCR. TCRdb re-called the multiplex PCR reads through MiXCR, storing one row per CDR3 protein. The sample includes hundreds of thousands of distinct CDR3 sequences, 20% to 30% of them seen just once. These data come from a study of T cells in Graves' hyperthyroidism and ophthalmopathy. Study findings and constraints: Appearing also in blood were most of the thyroid clonotypes expanded above 0.001.

Sequencing was done on a sample of blood. The TCR sequence derives from a man aged 50-60 years with Graves' hyperthyroidism.

The CDR3 here is CASSAFEGRTEAFF. DNA for the CDR3: TGTGCCAGCAGCGCGTTTGAGGGGCGCACTGAAGCTTTCTTT. The rearrangement joins TRBV9 to TRBJ1-1, with D tentatively TRBD1 (5 bases). This CDR3 comprises 14 residues. Trimming took 3 bases from V and 4 from J, leaving 13 bases between them. Germline lookup yields CDR1 SGDLS and CDR2 YYNGEE. The full variable domain, its missing parts supplied by reference TRBV9 and TRBJ1-1, is DSGVTQTPKHLITATGQRVTLRCSPRSGDLSVYWYQQSLDQGLQFLIQYYNGEERAKGNILERFSAQQFPDLHSELNLSSLELGDSALYFCASSAFEGRTEAFFGQGTRLTVV.